Each of the 22 T cell receptor beta chains below was sequenced from the same sample in a study of Graves' ophthalmopathy and Graves' hyperthyroidism. TCR beta CDR3 regions were amplified from RNA transcripts. HTBI primers primed a first-round RT-PCR, and a second-round multiplex PCR followed. Each CDR3 protein is one row after TCRdb ran MiXCR on the multiplex PCR reads. The table lists 580,000 or so distinct CDR3 sequences, under 45% of them singletons. The specimen sequenced was peripheral blood or thyroid tissue (not recorded which). Every receptor here comes from an adult man with Graves' hyperthyroidism.

This clonotype has more than one count but fewer than ten. The chain couples TRBV20-1 to TRBJ1-5; weak D call: TRBD1 (5 bases). Germline CDR1 DFQATT, CDR2 SNEGSKA (reference sequence). This CDR3 is built from 18 residues. V lost 0 bases and J lost 6, with 24 bases in between. CDR3 region: CSARDTSDNRRAFQPQHF. The DNA for the CDR3 is TGCAGTGCTAGAGACACCTCCGATAACAGGAGGGCCTTTCAGCCCCAGCATTTT.

This clonotype was observed at least ten times. For the CDR3, the DNA is TGTGCCAGCAGCCCCTTTGCGGGGGACTCCTACGAGCAGTACTTC. This encodes CASSPFAGDSYEQYF. V and J are TRBV11-2 and TRBJ2-7, with 7 nucleotides matching TRBD2. The CDR3 sequence is 15 residues long. Unmatched junction bases numbered 7, after V lost 5 bases and J lost 0 bases. Germline loops: CDR1 SGHAT, CDR2 FQNNGV.

A remark on this clonotype: This clone may be a read error of a much larger clone one base away. This sequence joins TRBV15 and TRBJ2-2, with D perhaps being TRBD1 or TRBD2 (5 bases each). The germline gives CDR1 LNHNV, CDR2 YYDKDF (reference sequence). The CDR3 totals 15 residues. DNA of the CDR3: TGTGCCACCAGCAGAGCCAGGGAAGCGACCGGGGAGCTGTCTTTT. Translated, it gives CATSRAREATGELSF.

This clonotype was seen just once. This chain joins TRBV2 and TRBJ1-2; no definite D call. This CDR3 region has 13 residues. Germline loops: CDR1 SNHLY, CDR2 FYNNEI. Trimming left V 2 bases short and J 0 bases short, with 4 bases between. CDR3 bases: TGTGCCAGCAGTGAAATTACTAACTATGGCTACACCTTC. Amino acid sequence: CASSEITNYGYTF.

V and J are TRBV10-3 and TRBJ2-1; 8 bases are a match to TRBD2. V lost 3 bases to trimming and J lost 0 bases; unmatched junction nucleotides: 7. Germline CDR1 and CDR2: ENHRY and SYGVKD. This CDR3 is built from 17 residues. CDR3 sequence reads: CAISDDSGTSSYNEQFF. The CDR3 nucleotides are TGTGCCATCAGTGACGATTCAGGGACTAGCTCCTACAATGAGCAGTTCTTC.

This chain links TRBV10-3 with TRBJ2-3, with TRBD1 as a possible D gene (5 bases). Germline V gene lookup returns CDR1 ENHRY and CDR2 SYGVKD. V lost 10 bases and J 1 base, leaving 12 bases between the germline ends. The CDR3 loop spans 13 amino acids. CDR3 protein: CASMARGTDTQYF. CDR3 DNA sequence: TGTGCCAGCATGGCCAGGGGCACAGATACGCAGTATTTT.

In its sample, this clonotype was seen many times. The chain employs TRBV6-5 and TRBJ1-5, with D possibly being TRBD1 (5 bases). Germline CDR1 is MNHEY and CDR2 is SVGAGI. The CDR3 sequence is 15 residues long. V shed 3 bases and J shed 5 bases, with 14 bases lying between them. The CDR3 reads CASSYTAGTDQPQHF. CDR3 DNA sequence: TGTGCCAGCAGTTATACGGCAGGGACGGATCAGCCCCAGCATTTT.

This chain joins TRBV7-2 and TRBJ2-5; D might be TRBD2 (7 bases). V was trimmed by 8 bases and J by 2 bases, leaving 18 bases between them. The CDR3 totals 15 residues. The germline gives CDR1 SGHTA, CDR2 FQGNSA. CDR3 in amino acids: CASGAGAGRQETQYF. CDR3 in DNA: TGTGCCAGCGGGGCGGGGGCAGGTCGGCAAGAGACCCAGTACTTC.

This clonotype was counted a few times. The rearrangement joins TRBV12-3 or TRBV12-4 to TRBJ2-2, with 9 positions matching TRBD1. V gave up 9 bases and J gave up 6 bases; unmatched junction bases: 11. This CDR3 has 15 residues. The CDR3 loop is CASNRGPDSSGELFF. CDR3 nucleotide sequence: TGTGCCAGTAACAGGGGGCCCGACTCATCCGGGGAGCTGTTTTTT.

This clonotype was counted many times. The chain employs TRBV19 and TRBJ1-5; no definite D call. V was pared by 4 bases and J by 9 bases, with 16 bases between. The germline V gene encodes CDR1 LNHDA and CDR2 SQIVND (reference sequence). CDR3 size: 14 residues. This CDR3 is CASSTDGWESPQHF. The CDR3 DNA reads TGTGCCAGTAGTACCGACGGGTGGGAATCGCCCCAGCATTTT.

In its sample, this clonotype was seen many times. The rearrangement links TRBV24-1 to TRBJ2-2; 9 nucleotides agree with TRBD1. The germline V gene encodes CDR1 KGHDR and CDR2 SFDVKD. The CDR3 is 18 amino acids. Trimming removed 4 bases from V and 3 bases from J; junction bases left unmatched: 11. The CDR3 here is CATSDRGQGITDTGELFF. The DNA of the CDR3 is TGTGCCACCAGTGACCGGGGACAGGGCATTACCGACACCGGGGAGCTGTTTTTT.

The rearrangement uses TRBV6-1 and TRBJ2-5; perhaps D is TRBD1 or TRBD2 (5 bases each). Germline lookup yields CDR1 MNHNS and CDR2 SASEGT. V lost 3 bases, J lost 5 bases, and 13 bases lay in between. The CDR3 runs to 14 residues. The CDR3 is CASSDRGAWETQYF. DNA of the CDR3: TGTGCCAGCAGTGATCGAGGGGCGTGGGAGACCCAGTACTTC.

With respect to this clonotype: Just one base apart from a much larger clone, this may be a read error. This chain joins TRBV7-9 and TRBJ1-2; unclear D gene. Trimming took 2 bases from V and 3 from J, leaving 13 bases between them. The CDR3 spans 15 residues. CDR1 SEHNR and CDR2 FQNEAQ come from the germline V gene (reference sequence). CDR3 in DNA: TGTGCCAGCAGCTTAAATTTCCAGAGTGACTATGGCTACACCTTC. This sequence encodes CASSLNFQSDYGYTF.

This clonotype was counted between two and nine times. The V and J genes are TRBV6-5 and TRBJ1-2; D gene unclear. The CDR3 covers 13 residues. The V and J ends lost 2 bases and 3 bases respectively, with 7 bases between them. Germline V lookup: CDR1 MNHEY, CDR2 SVGAGI. The CDR3 sequence is CASSYEQYYGYTF. The CDR3 nucleotides read TGTGCCAGCAGTTACGAACAGTACTATGGCTACACCTTC.

This clonotype was seen at least ten times. The rearrangement joins TRBV10-3 to TRBJ2-7; D may be TRBD1 (6 bases). The CDR3 loop spans 15 amino acids. Germline CDR1 and CDR2: ENHRY and SYGVKD. Trimming removed 4 bases from V and 4 bases from J, with 17 bases in between. CDR3 sequence: CAISGQDSRAYEQYF. DNA for the CDR3: TGTGCCATCAGTGGACAGGACTCGAGAGCTTACGAGCAGTACTTC.

In this sample, this clonotype turned up many times. This chain links TRBV7-9 with TRBJ2-7; no firm D call. From germline, CDR1 is SEHNR and CDR2 FQNEAQ (reference sequence). This CDR3 spans 15 amino acids. V was cut by 4 bases and J by 7 bases, with 20 bases left in between. The CDR3 DNA reads TGTGCCAGCAGCTCCTGGACCGCCGGTAACGGTGAGCAGTACTTC. Amino acid sequence: CASSSWTAGNGEQYF.

The V gene is TRBV20-1, the J gene TRBJ1-2; possible D gene TRBD1, 5 bases. The CDR3 contains 13 residues. In germline, CDR1 is DFQATT, CDR2 SNEGSKA (reference sequence). V was shortened by 3 bases and J by 0 bases, with 8 bases between the two germline ends. The CDR3 sequence is CSASDSANYGYTF. CDR3 coding DNA: TGCAGTGCTAGCGACAGCGCTAACTATGGCTACACCTTC.

This clonotype was seen ten or more times. The V and J genes are TRBV6-6 and TRBJ1-5, with TRBD1 matching 7 bases. The ends lost 5 bases at V and 1 base at J; junction bases unmatched: 5. CDR3 length: 15 residues. Germline CDR1 reads MNHNY; CDR2 reads SVGAGI (reference sequence). The CDR3 reads CASSPRTGSNQPQHF. The CDR3 DNA follows: TGTGCCAGCAGTCCGAGGACAGGCAGCAATCAGCCCCAGCATTTT.

The genes are TRBV2 and TRBJ2-7; D not certain. Germline CDR1 SNHLY, CDR2 FYNNEI. The CDR3 extends over 14 amino acids. V was cut by 3 bases and J by 0 bases, with 9 bases left in between. CDR3 protein: CASSESRSSYEQYF. In nucleotides, the CDR3 is TGTGCCAGCAGTGAGAGCCGTAGCTCCTACGAGCAGTACTTC.

This clonotype was seen repeatedly, ten times or more. The chain combines TRBV2 with TRBJ2-5, with D unresolved. V shed 4 bases and J shed 0 bases, with 6 bases lying between them. This CDR3 contains 13 residues. The germline V gene encodes CDR1 SNHLY and CDR2 FYNNEI. CDR3 loop: CASSGRYQETQYF. CDR3 DNA: TGTGCCAGCAGTGGCAGGTACCAAGAGACCCAGTACTTC.

This clonotype turned up a few times. The rearrangement joins TRBV29-1 to TRBJ2-1; D is perhaps TRBD1 (5 bases). CDR3 length: 11 residues. Germline CDR1 reads SQVTM; CDR2 reads ANQGSEA. V shed 3 bases and J shed 8 bases, with 8 bases lying between them. The CDR3 loop reads CSVEPGYEQFF. CDR3 sequence (DNA): TGCAGCGTTGAGCCAGGGTATGAGCAGTTCTTC.

The table lists this clonotype with a few counts. V usage is TRBV30 and J usage is TRBJ2-5; the D gene is possibly TRBD2 (5 bases). Germline values: CDR1 GTSNPN, CDR2 SVGIG (reference sequence). V was pared by 5 bases and J by 4 bases, with 17 bases between. This CDR3 is built from 14 residues. This chain's CDR3 is CAWELGTIPETQYF. In DNA form, the CDR3 reads TGTGCCTGGGAACTAGGAACGATCCCAGAGACCCAGTACTTC. Full variable domain (missing parts from reference TRBV30 and TRBJ2-5): SQTIHQWPATLVQPVGSPLSLECTVEGTSNPNLYWYRQAAGRGLQLLFYSVGIGQISSEVPQNLSASRPQDRQFILSSKKLLLSDSGFYLCAWELGTIPETQYFGPGTRLLVL.